Below, one T cell receptor beta chain is given with its context. The study assigned cohorts using participant-reported clinical history. In Cohort 3, a recovered donor had either two negative PCRs, clearance, or symptom resolution. Looked up from germline, CDR1 is SGHTA and CDR2 is FQGNSA. The CDR3 runs to 16 residues. The trim removed 1 base at V and 4 bases at J, leaving 4 bases unmatched. The data derive from a study of blood T cell repertoires in COVID-19. Looking at the study overall: PBMCs, B-cell-depleted T cells, or T cells were the source of the cDNA or gDNA that made up the material.

In the original processing: Reference gene primer amplification in the assay estimated nucleated cell counts. Assay used: immunoSEQ multiplex PCR; TCRdb lists only in-frame clones, some missing. The V and J calls and clone size are taken from that table; D and trimming were inferred from the DNA. The sample carries just over 300,000 clones, 70% to 90% recorded once. Sequencing was carried out using PBMCs or T cells enriched from blood (not recorded which). The sequence derives from a woman in her thirties or forties who had recovered from COVID-19. The chain has TRBV7-2 and TRBJ1-2; 12 bases map to TRBD1. CDR3 DNA sequence: TGTGCCAGCAGCTTAGATCCGGGACAGGGGGCCTATGGCTACACCTTC. It codes for CASSLDPGQGAYGYTF.